This entry describes one T cell receptor beta chain. What it binds is unknown. Unrecorded immune exposure was likely among donors, who were nominally healthy when sampled. The sample is drawn from a study of cytomegalovirus exposure and HLA in healthy donors. As for the study in general: Out of around 360 genotyped donors, about 81% belonged to the Caucasian-associated ancestry cluster.

CDR1 and CDR2 from the germline V gene are MNHEY and SMNVEV (reference sequence). V was cut by 5 bases and J by 6 bases, with 14 bases left in between. The CDR3 is made up of 13 amino acids. Study outcomes and limitations: Prior analysis indicated that the majority of TCR beta V segments exhibited productivity approximately 87% or approximately 30% of the time. Usually a TCR sequence was rare, but some public TCRs were found in many donors.

60 Vbeta and 13 Jbeta primers were used in PCR. Clones were sequenced by immunoSEQ multiplex PCR, and TCRdb holds only the in-frame ones, with some missing. The data show around 130,000 clones, approximately 80% seen once. Sequenced: PBMCs. The source of this sequence is a man in his forties or fifties in good health and CMV-seronegative. The V and J genes are TRBV27 and TRBJ2-7, with unresolved D. The CDR3 here is CASSPNTDGEQYF. CDR3 nucleotides: TGTGCCAGCAGTCCCAATACAGACGGCGAGCAGTACTTC.